The TCR beta chain described here comes from a study of monozygotic twins with inflammatory bowel disease. Template switching appended UMIs that held a 6-nucleotide sample barcode. From the 5' RACE reads, TCRdb lists one entry per CDR3 protein and no DNA. The data include over 150,000 distinct CDR3 sequences; the top ten clones carry 2% to 2.5%. Study-level findings and limits: Inverse Simpson values showed less TCRbeta diversity in IBD patients than in their healthy co-twins.

Comment on this clonotype: Antigen: not known.

Germline loops: CDR1 SGHTA, CDR2 FQGNSA. This CDR3 spans 15 amino acids. Total RNA isolation used whole blood (no T cell sorting was performed). The source is a human donor with ulcerative colitis or Crohn's disease, or a healthy co-twin of an affected twin (not recorded which). Sequencing input: blood. V is TRBV7-2 and J is TRBJ2-5; TCRdb lists TRBD2, though no DNA is available to test this call. The CDR3 is CASSPGGSGRQTQYF.